The rows below give T cell receptor beta chains drawn from one sample of a study of cytomegalovirus exposure and HLA in healthy donors. Method: immunoSEQ multiplex PCR; TCRdb's copy keeps in-frame clones and lacks some. The sample shows more than 95,000 clones, about 59% of them seen only once. The sample consisted of PBMCs. The receptors originated from a woman between 35 and 50 years old in good health and CMV-seropositive. The CDR3 runs from the conserved cysteine through the conserved F or W. The D gene is left open where the match is weak. The size field is filled for only some rows; it gives once, few, many or a size class.

>TRBV11-2|NA|TRBJ2-4|TRBD2
CASSSSLTSGRNIQYF
TGTGCCAGCAGCTCGAGTCTAACTAGCGGAAGGAACATTCAGTACTTC
>TRBV7-9|NA|TRBJ2-7|TRBD2
CSSSPGLAGEGPYEQYF
TGTTCCAGCAGCCCGGGACTAGCGGGAGAGGGGCCCTACGAGCAGTACTTC
>TRBV6-1|NA|TRBJ2-7|TRBD1
CAIHNRGMNYEQYF
TGTGCCATCCATAACAGGGGGATGAACTACGAGCAGTACTTC
>TRBV28|NA|TRBJ1-1|TRBD1
CASSLDRGQTEAFF
TGTGCCAGCAGTTTAGACAGGGGGCAGACTGAAGCTTTCTTT
>TRBV4-1|NA|TRBJ2-6|NA
CASSPLSGSGANVLTF
TGCGCCAGCAGCCCCTTGTCGGGCTCTGGGGCCAACGTCCTGACTTTC
>TRBV9|once|TRBJ2-3|TRBD2
CASSVDLLASNTQYF
TGTGCCAGCAGCGTAGATTTACTAGCGTCGAATACGCAGTATTTT
>TRBV6-5|NA|TRBJ1-5|NA
CASSSTRGIKPQHF
TGTGCCAGCAGTAGCACCCGGGGTATCAAGCCCCAGCATTTT
>TRBV7-9|NA|TRBJ2-2|TRBD2
CASSFSGANTGELFF
TGTGCCAGCAGCTTCAGCGGGGCGAACACCGGGGAGCTGTTTTTT
>TRBV6-5|NA|TRBJ1-6|TRBD1
CASSTGQGGYSPLHF
TGTGCCAGCAGTACGGGACAGGGAGGGTATTCACCCCTCCACTTT
>TRBV9|few|TRBJ1-1|TRBD1
CASSAQRGQGAHTEAFF
TGTGCCAGCAGCGCGCAACGGGGACAGGGGGCTCACACTGAAGCTTTCTTT
>TRBV6-1|NA|TRBJ1-2|NA
CASSEPMWGAGGYTF
TGTGCCAGCAGTGAACCCATGTGGGGCGCAGGGGGCTACACCTTC
>TRBV27|few|TRBJ2-3|TRBD2
CASTSGTSGRGYTQYF
TGTGCCAGCACCTCCGGGACTAGCGGGAGAGGGTATACGCAGTATTTT
>TRBV29-1|NA|TRBJ2-2|NA
CSVVVASGELFF
TGCAGCGTTGTAGTAGCTTCCGGGGAGCTGTTTTTT
>TRBV6-6|once|TRBJ2-2|NA
CASSYSSRITGELFF
TGTGCCAGCAGTTACTCATCGAGGATCACCGGGGAGCTGTTTTTT
>TRBV6-1|NA|TRBJ1-1|NA
CASSRGGVSTEAFF
TGTGCCAGCAGCCGGGGGGGTGTGAGCACTGAAGCTTTCTTT
>TRBV2|NA|TRBJ2-1|TRBD2
CASERLAGNEQFF
TGTGCCAGCGAGAGGTTAGCGGGGAATGAGCAGTTCTTC
>TRBV14|NA|TRBJ1-1|NA
CASSQEKGVRTEAFF
TGTGCCAGCAGCCAAGAAAAGGGGGTTCGGACTGAAGCTTTCTTT
>TRBV7-3|NA|TRBJ2-7|NA
CASSLTASDTTYF
TGTGCCAGCAGCTTGACCGCTTCGGACACGACTTACTTC
>TRBV28|once|TRBJ1-1|TRBD1
CASRPGGNTEAFF
TGTGCCAGCAGGCCAGGGGGCAACACTGAAGCTTTCTTT
>TRBV18|NA|TRBJ1-2|NA
CASSPGGGLGYTF
TGTGCCAGCTCACCCGGCGGGGGGCTCGGCTACACCTTC
>TRBV15|few|TRBJ2-2|TRBD1
CATREAGGPNTGELFF
TGTGCCACCAGAGAGGCAGGGGGCCCGAACACCGGGGAGCTGTTTTTT
>TRBV28|NA|TRBJ2-1|TRBD2
CASNRAGTSGWKQFF
TGTGCCAGCAACCGGGCAGGGACTAGCGGGTGGAAGCAGTTCTTC
>TRBV30|once|TRBJ1-4|NA
CAWMRGRFGVGTNEKLFF
TGTGCCTGGATGCGGGGAAGGTTCGGGGTTGGAACTAATGAAAAACTGTTTTTT
>TRBV12-5|NA|TRBJ2-7|TRBD2
CASGLTPGTSGTRDEQYF
TGTGCTAGTGGTTTAACACCCGGGACTAGCGGGACCAGGGACGAGCAGTACTTC
>TRBV5-6|NA|TRBJ1-1|TRBD1
CASSSGTGGNTEAFF
TGTGCCAGCAGCTCCGGGACAGGGGGAAACACTGAAGCTTTCTTT
>TRBV7-9|once|TRBJ2-2|TRBD1
CASSETGVPNTGELFF
TGTGCCAGCAGTGAAACAGGGGTACCGAACACCGGGGAGCTGTTTTTT
>TRBV6-6|NA|TRBJ1-4|TRBD1
CASMDRGRDEKLFF
TGTGCCAGCATGGACAGGGGGAGGGATGAAAAACTGTTTTTT
>TRBV7-8|NA|TRBJ1-5|NA
CASSLYEGSRYQPQHF
TGTGCCAGCAGCCTATATGAAGGGAGCAGATATCAGCCCCAGCATTTT
>TRBV11-2|NA|TRBJ1-2|TRBD1
CASSDTGANNYGYTF
TGTGCCAGCAGCGACACAGGGGCGAATAACTATGGCTACACCTTC
>TRBV5-5|few|TRBJ2-3|TRBD2
CASGSGRAVSADTQYF
TGTGCCAGCGGTAGCGGGAGGGCCGTGTCTGCAGATACGCAGTATTTT
>TRBV5-1|NA|TRBJ1-1|TRBD1
CASSLDPGGRNTEAFF
TGCGCCAGCAGCTTGGACCCAGGGGGAAGGAACACTGAAGCTTTCTTT
>TRBV27|NA|TRBJ2-5|NA
CASSPLLRLRETQYF
TGTGCCAGCAGTCCCCTGTTGCGGCTGAGAGAGACCCAGTACTTC
>TRBV4-1|NA|TRBJ2-1|NA
CASSQGYARHNEQFF
TGCGCCAGCAGCCAAGGATACGCCAGGCACAATGAGCAGTTCTTC
>TRBV28|NA|TRBJ1-1|NA
CASRRTGNTEAFF
TGTGCCAGCAGACGAACAGGGAACACTGAAGCTTTCTTT
>TRBV28|few|TRBJ2-1|NA
CASSSRQRYNEQFF
TGTGCCAGCAGTTCGCGACAGCGATACAATGAGCAGTTCTTC
>TRBV5-1|few|TRBJ2-3|NA
CASKSRDTGYTDTQYF
TGCGCCAGCAAAAGCCGGGACACAGGTTACACAGATACGCAGTATTTT
>TRBV7-8|few|TRBJ1-5|TRBD1
CASSGQGTQPQHF
TGTGCCAGCAGTGGACAGGGGACGCAGCCCCAGCATTTT
>TRBV9|NA|TRBJ2-5|TRBD2
CASSVVPSGGAEGETQYF
TGTGCCAGCAGCGTAGTTCCTAGCGGGGGTGCAGAAGGGGAGACCCAGTACTTC
>TRBV28|NA|TRBJ2-7|NA
CASSLWGGTGGPIPYEQYF
TGTGCCAGCAGTTTATGGGGGGGGACAGGAGGGCCAATACCCTACGAGCAGTACTTC
>TRBV5-4|NA|TRBJ2-1|TRBD1
CASSLQGAQSYNEQFF
TGTGCCAGCAGCTTACAGGGGGCGCAGTCCTACAATGAGCAGTTCTTC
>TRBV9|NA|TRBJ2-1|NA
CASSVGGTSYNEQFF
TGTGCCAGCAGCGTAGGCGGGACCTCCTACAATGAGCAGTTCTTC
>TRBV4-1|NA|TRBJ2-5|TRBD2
CASSRSPGTSGREGETQYF
TGCGCCAGCAGCCGGAGTCCCGGGACTAGCGGGAGGGAGGGAGAGACCCAGTACTTC
>TRBV18|NA|TRBJ2-5|TRBD2
CASSPPGLAGGSETQYF
TGTGCCAGCTCACCTCCAGGACTAGCGGGAGGATCAGAGACCCAGTACTTC
>TRBV6-5|NA|TRBJ1-4|NA
CASSRQVANEKLFF
TGTGCCAGCAGTAGACAGGTGGCTAATGAAAAACTGTTTTTT
>TRBV28|NA|TRBJ2-7|TRBD2
CASTWGGRASYEQYF
TGTGCCAGCACCTGGGGCGGGAGGGCGTCCTACGAGCAGTACTTC